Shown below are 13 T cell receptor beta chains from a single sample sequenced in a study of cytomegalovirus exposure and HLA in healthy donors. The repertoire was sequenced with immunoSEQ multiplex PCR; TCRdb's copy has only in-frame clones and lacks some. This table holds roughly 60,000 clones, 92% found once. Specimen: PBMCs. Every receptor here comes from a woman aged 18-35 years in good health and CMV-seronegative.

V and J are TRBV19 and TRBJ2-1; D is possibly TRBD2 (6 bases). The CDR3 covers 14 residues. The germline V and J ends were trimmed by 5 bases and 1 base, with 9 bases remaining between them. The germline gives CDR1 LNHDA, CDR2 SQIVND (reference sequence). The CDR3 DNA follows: TGTGCCAGTAGTTCGGGGGTATCCTACAATGAGCAGTTCTTC. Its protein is CASSSGVSYNEQFF.

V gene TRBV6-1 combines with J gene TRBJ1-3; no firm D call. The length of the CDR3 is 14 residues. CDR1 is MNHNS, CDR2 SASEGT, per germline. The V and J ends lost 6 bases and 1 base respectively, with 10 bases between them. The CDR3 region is CASRAETSGNTIYF. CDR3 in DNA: TGTGCCAGCAGGGCCGAGACTTCTGGAAACACCATATATTTT.

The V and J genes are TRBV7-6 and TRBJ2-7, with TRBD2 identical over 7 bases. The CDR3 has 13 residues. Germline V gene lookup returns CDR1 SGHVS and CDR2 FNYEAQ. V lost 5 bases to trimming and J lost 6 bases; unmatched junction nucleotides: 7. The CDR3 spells CASSQTAGLEQYF. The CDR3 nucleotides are TGTGCCAGCAGCCAGACAGCGGGACTCGAGCAGTACTTC.

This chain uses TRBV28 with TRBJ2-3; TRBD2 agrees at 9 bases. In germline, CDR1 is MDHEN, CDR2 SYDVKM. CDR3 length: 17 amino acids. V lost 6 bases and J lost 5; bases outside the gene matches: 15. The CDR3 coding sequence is TGTGCCAGCAGCTTCACTAGCGGGCCCCGCTCCCGAGATACGCAGTATTTT. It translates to CASSFTSGPRSRDTQYF.

CDR3 sequence: CASSFPNSRRGFHGYTF. The CDR3 nucleotides are TGTGCCAGCAGTTTCCCTAATTCGCGACGGGGTTTCCATGGCTACACCTTC. The chain joins TRBV27 to TRBJ1-2; D unclear. This CDR3 has 17 amino acids. Deletions cut 3 bases from V and 6 bases from J, with 23 bases between. From germline, CDR1 is MNHEY and CDR2 SMNVEV (reference sequence).

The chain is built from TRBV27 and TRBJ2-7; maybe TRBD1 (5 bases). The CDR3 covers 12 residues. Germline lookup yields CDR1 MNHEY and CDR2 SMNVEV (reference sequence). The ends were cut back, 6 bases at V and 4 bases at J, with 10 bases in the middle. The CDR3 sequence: CASRGPTYEQYF. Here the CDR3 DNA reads TGTGCCAGCAGGGGGCCCACATACGAGCAGTACTTC.

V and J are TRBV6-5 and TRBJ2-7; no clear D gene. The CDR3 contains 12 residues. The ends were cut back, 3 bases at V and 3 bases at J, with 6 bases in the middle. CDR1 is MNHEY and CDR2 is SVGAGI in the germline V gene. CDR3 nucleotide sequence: TGTGCCAGCAGTTATTGGCTCTACGAGCAGTACTTC. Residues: CASSYWLYEQYF.

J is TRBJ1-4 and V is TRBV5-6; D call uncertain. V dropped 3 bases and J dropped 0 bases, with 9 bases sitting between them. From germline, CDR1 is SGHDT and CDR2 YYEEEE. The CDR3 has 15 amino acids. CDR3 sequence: CASSSTVTTNEKLFF. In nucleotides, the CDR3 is TGTGCCAGCAGCTCTACGGTTACAACTAATGAAAAACTGTTTTTT.

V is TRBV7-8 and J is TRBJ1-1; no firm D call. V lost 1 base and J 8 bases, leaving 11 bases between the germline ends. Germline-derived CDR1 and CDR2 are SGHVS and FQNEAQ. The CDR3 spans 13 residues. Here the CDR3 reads CASSLGDPEEAFF. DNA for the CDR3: TGTGCCAGCAGCTTAGGTGACCCGGAGGAAGCTTTCTTT.

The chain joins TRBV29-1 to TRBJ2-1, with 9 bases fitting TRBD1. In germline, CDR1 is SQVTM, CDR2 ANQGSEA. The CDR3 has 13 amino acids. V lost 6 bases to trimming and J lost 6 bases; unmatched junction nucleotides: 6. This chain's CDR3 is CSVPGQGFNEQFF. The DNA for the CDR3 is TGCAGCGTGCCGGGACAGGGTTTCAATGAGCAGTTCTTC.

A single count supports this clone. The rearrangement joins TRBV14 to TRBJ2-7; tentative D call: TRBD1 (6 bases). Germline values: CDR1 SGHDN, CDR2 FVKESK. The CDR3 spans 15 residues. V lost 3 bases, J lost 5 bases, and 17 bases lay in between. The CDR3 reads CASSQIQGVMDEQYF. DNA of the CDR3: TGTGCCAGCAGCCAGATACAGGGCGTAATGGACGAGCAGTACTTC.

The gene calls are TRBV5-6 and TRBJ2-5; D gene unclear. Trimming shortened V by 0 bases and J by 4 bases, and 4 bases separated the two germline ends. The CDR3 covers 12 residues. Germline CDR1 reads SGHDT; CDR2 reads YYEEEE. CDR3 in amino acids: CASSLVIETQYF. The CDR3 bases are TGTGCCAGCAGCTTGGTTATAGAGACCCAGTACTTC.

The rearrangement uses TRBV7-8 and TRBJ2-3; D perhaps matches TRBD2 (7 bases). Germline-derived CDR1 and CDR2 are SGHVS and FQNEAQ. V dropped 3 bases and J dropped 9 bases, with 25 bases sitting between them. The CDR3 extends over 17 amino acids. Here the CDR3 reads CASSFRLGGGPVSTQYF. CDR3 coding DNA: TGTGCCAGCAGCTTCAGGTTAGGGGGGGGGCCTGTGAGCACGCAGTATTTT. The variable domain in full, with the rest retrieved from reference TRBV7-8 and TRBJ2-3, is GAGVSQSPRYKVAKRGQDVALRCDPISGHVSLFWYQQALGQGPEFLTYFQNEAQLDKSGLPSDRFFAERPEGSVSTLKIQRTQQEDSAVYLCASSFRLGGGPVSTQYFGPGTRLTVL.